These 15 T cell receptor beta chains share one sample of origin, sequenced in a study of blood T cell repertoires in COVID-19 (dated by TCRdb to 2020 to 2021). The method behind the library was the immunoSEQ multiplex PCR assay. TCRdb provides this immuneACCESS table in a form limited to in-frame rearrangements. Some clones are lacking; in checked studies, under half of them reflect an unresolved V gene, and why the rest are absent is not known. For this sample there are tens of thousands of clones; 91% appear just once. The top ten clonotypes cover less than 8% of the sample. Sequencing input: peripheral blood. These TCRs come from a man between 70 and 80 years old with active COVID-19.

The genes are TRBV5-1 and TRBJ1-4, with 9 bases lining up with TRBD1. J was trimmed by 2 bases and V by 2 bases; bases with no gene match: 7. CDR3 length: 17 residues. CDR1 SGHRS and CDR2 YFSETQ come from the germline V gene. The CDR3 DNA reads TGCGCCAGCAGCTTAGGACAGGGGAGTAGGACTAATGAAAAACTGTTTTTT. It is translated as CASSLGQGSRTNEKLFF.

The chain recombines TRBV4-1 with TRBJ2-7, with 7 nucleotides matching TRBD2. Germline V gene data show CDR1 as MGHRA and CDR2 as YSYEKL. Trimming cost V 3 bases and J 6 bases; bases outside gene matches: 14. This CDR3 has 16 residues. This CDR3 is CASSHSMGGVSGEQYF. CDR3 in DNA: TGCGCCAGCAGCCACTCAATGGGAGGGGTATCGGGCGAGCAGTACTTC.

The rearrangement links TRBV19 to TRBJ2-7; 7 bases are shared with TRBD1. Trimming cost V 1 base and J 2 bases; bases outside gene matches: 5. This CDR3 comprises 15 residues. Germline loops: CDR1 LNHDA, CDR2 SQIVND (reference sequence). CDR3 coding DNA: TGTGCCAGTAGTATAGCTGGGACAGTGGCCTACGAGCAGTACTTC. Protein product: CASSIAGTVAYEQYF.

This clone was picked up a small number of times. The chain joins TRBV12-5 to TRBJ1-1; TRBD1 agrees at 7 bases. The germline V gene has CDR1 LGHNT and CDR2 FRNRAP. This CDR3 region has 13 residues. V was clipped by 5 bases and J by 1 base; unmatched bases: 1. The CDR3 DNA reads TGTGCTAGTGGTGGGACAGAGAACACTGAAGCTTTCTTT. As protein: CASGGTENTEAFF.

This clone was seen just once. V usage is TRBV7-8 and J usage is TRBJ2-1; perhaps TRBD2 as D (5 bases). The length of the CDR3 is 15 residues. Germline CDR1 reads SGHVS; CDR2 reads FQNEAQ. V gave up 5 bases and J gave up 6 bases, with 17 bases separating them. The CDR3 bases are TGTGCCAGCAGCCTAGGACTGGGCGCGGGCAATGAGCAGTTCTTC. It yields the protein CASSLGLGAGNEQFF.

This sequence joins TRBV21-1 and TRBJ2-3; the table calls TRBD2, which could not be checked here. TRBV21-1 corresponds to a pseudogene. This CDR3 has 16 amino acids. As DNA, the CDR3 is TGTGCCAGCAGCGTTAGAGCGGGGGGCCCCGCAGATACGCAGTATTTT. Encoded protein: CASSVRAGGPADTQYF.

The J gene is TRBJ1-1, the V gene TRBV6-5, with D unclear. This CDR3 region has 14 residues. CDR1 and CDR2 from the germline V gene are MNHEY and SVGAGI. V was shortened by 0 bases and J by 5 bases, with 10 bases between the two germline ends. The CDR3 DNA reads TGTGCCAGCAGTTACTCGGGCAGAACAACTGAAGCTTTCTTT. Amino acids: CASSYSGRTTEAFF.

The chain links TRBV5-1 to TRBJ2-2; possible D gene TRBD1, 5 bases. The CDR3 runs to 14 residues. V was pared by 0 bases and J by 4 bases, with 7 bases between. CDR1 is SGHRS and CDR2 is YFSETQ in the germline V gene. The CDR3 loop reads CASSLGQSTGELFF. CDR3 DNA: TGCGCCAGCAGCTTGGGACAGAGCACCGGGGAGCTGTTTTTT.

The DNA of the CDR3 is TGTGCCAGCAGTTCGGACAGAGCTGCGGAGACCCAGTACTTC. It specifies CASSSDRAAETQYF. This chain uses TRBV2 with TRBJ2-5, with D possibly being TRBD1 (6 bases). The CDR3 covers 14 residues. Germline V gene sequence: CDR1 SNHLY, CDR2 FYNNEI. V shed 5 bases and J shed 5 bases, with 15 bases lying between them.

This chain joins TRBV10-3 and TRBJ2-3, with TRBD2 as a possible D gene (5 bases). The CDR3 extends over 16 amino acids. The germline V and J ends were trimmed by 5 bases and 1 base, with 16 bases remaining between them. Germline V gene lookup returns CDR1 ENHRY and CDR2 SYGVKD. The CDR3 protein is CAISPKLERGTDTQYF. DNA for the CDR3: TGTGCCATCAGTCCTAAACTAGAACGGGGCACAGATACGCAGTATTTT.

The rearrangement uses TRBV5-1 and TRBJ2-5, with D perhaps TRBD2 (5 bases). From germline, CDR1 is SGHRS and CDR2 YFSETQ. The CDR3 runs 17 residues. Between the trimmed V and J ends, which lost 1 base and 0 bases, there was a span of 16 bases. In DNA, the CDR3 is TGCGCCAGCAGCTTGAGGCGCAGCGGTCTAAACCAAGAGACCCAGTACTTC. This gives the protein CASSLRRSGLNQETQYF.

V gene TRBV18 combines with J gene TRBJ2-2; tentative D call: TRBD2 (7 bases). The V end lost 2 bases, the J end lost 5 bases, and 15 bases lay between the germline ends. The germline CDR1 and CDR2 sequences are KGHSH and LQKENI. The CDR3 covers 16 residues. The CDR3 spells CASSPSQGTTTGELFF. Here the CDR3 DNA reads TGTGCCAGCTCACCATCGCAGGGGACTACGACCGGGGAGCTGTTTTTT.

The CDR3, as DNA: TGTGCCAGTAGTCTACAGGGCCAGAACACTGAAGCTTTCTTT. It yields the protein CASSLQGQNTEAFF. The V gene is TRBV19, the J gene TRBJ1-1; D is perhaps TRBD1 (6 bases). Trimming stripped 5 bases from V and 1 base from J, with 11 bases between. CDR3 size: 14 residues. Germline V CDR1 and CDR2: LNHDA, SQIVND (reference sequence).

J is TRBJ1-5 and V is TRBV5-6; tentatively, D is TRBD1 (6 bases). CDR3 length equals 16 residues. CDR1 is SGHDT and CDR2 is YYEEEE in the germline V gene. Deletions cut 0 bases from V and 3 bases from J, with 13 bases between. The CDR3 DNA sequence: TGTGCCAGCAGCTTGGCCGCTGGGACACACAATCAGCCCCAGCATTTT. Its translation: CASSLAAGTHNQPQHF.

V gene TRBV2 combines with J gene TRBJ1-2, with TRBD1 matching over 8 bases. The ends lost 4 bases at V and 0 bases at J; junction bases unmatched: 4. This CDR3 spans 15 amino acids. CDR1 and CDR2 from the germline V gene are SNHLY and FYNNEI. CDR3 in amino acids: CASSGTGLANYGYTF. CDR3 sequence (DNA): TGTGCCAGCAGTGGGACAGGGTTAGCTAACTATGGCTACACCTTC.